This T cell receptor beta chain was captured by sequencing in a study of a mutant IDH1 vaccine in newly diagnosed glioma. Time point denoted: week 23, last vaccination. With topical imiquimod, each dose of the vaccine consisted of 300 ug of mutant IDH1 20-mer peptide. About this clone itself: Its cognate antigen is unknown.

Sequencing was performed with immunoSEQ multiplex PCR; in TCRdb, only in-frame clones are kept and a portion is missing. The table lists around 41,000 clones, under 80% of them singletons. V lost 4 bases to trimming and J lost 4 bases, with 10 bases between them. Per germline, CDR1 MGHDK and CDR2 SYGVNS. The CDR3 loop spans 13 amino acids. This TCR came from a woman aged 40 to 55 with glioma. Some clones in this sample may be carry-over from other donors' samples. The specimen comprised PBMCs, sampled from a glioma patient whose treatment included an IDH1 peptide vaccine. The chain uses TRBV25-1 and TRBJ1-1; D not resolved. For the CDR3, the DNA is TGTGCCAGCAGTGGCCAAGTAGGCACTGAAGCTTTCTTT. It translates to CASSGQVGTEAFF.